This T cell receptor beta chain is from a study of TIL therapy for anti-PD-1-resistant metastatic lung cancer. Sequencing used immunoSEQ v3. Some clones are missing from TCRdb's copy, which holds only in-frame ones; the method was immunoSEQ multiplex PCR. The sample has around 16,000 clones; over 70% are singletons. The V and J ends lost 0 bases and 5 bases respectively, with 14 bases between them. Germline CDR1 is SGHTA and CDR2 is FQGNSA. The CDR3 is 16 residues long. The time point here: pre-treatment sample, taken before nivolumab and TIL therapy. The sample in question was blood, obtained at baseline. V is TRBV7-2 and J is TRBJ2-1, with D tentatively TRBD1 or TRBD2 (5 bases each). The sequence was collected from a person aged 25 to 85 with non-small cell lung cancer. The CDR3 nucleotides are TGTGCCAGCAGCTTAGCTTCCCCGGGGACCCACAATGAGCAGTTCTTC. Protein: CASSLASPGTHNEQFF.